This T cell receptor (beta chain) was identified during a study of shared clonotypes between healthy human individuals. Study-level information: Donors had three CD4 naive, three CD4 memory, two CD8 naive and one CD8 memory plate apiece.

V lost 4 bases, J lost 6 bases, and 19 bases lay in between. Germline CDR1 reads SGHRS; CDR2 reads YFSETQ. The CDR3 has 15 residues. Findings of the study overall: It was observed that 5% to 6.5% of naive CD4 clonotypes were shared across several donors. Lower generation probabilities were found for non-shared clonotypes than for those shared by all four donors.

Adults of Caucasian background living in Nashville, Tennessee made up all donors. The data were produced by immunoSEQ multiplex PCR, yet TCRdb's version contains in-frame clones alone and is incomplete. The sample has 300,000 to 400,000 clones, 74% seen once. As to this clone: As yet, its antigen is unknown.

Material: memory CD4+ T cells sorted from blood. Subset indicated: CD45RA-negative fraction. V usage is TRBV5-1 and J usage is TRBJ1-1, with D uncertain. This TCR was recovered from a man aged 30-40 years in good health. The CDR3 spells CASSPTGRPGAEAFF. In nucleotides, the CDR3 is TGCGCCAGCAGCCCCACTGGGCGGCCGGGCGCTGAAGCTTTCTTT.